This T cell receptor beta chain was found in a study of blood T cell repertoires in COVID-19. Clones were read by immunoSEQ multiplex PCR, and TCRdb kept only the in-frame ones, dropping some. In the table there are 450,000 or so clones, roughly 90% of which are singletons. Patients at the Seattle site were enrolled during active infection and followed longitudinally. The CDR3 spans 13 residues. The germline gives CDR1 LNHDA, CDR2 SQIVND (reference sequence). The V gene lost 5 bases and the J gene lost 4 bases, with 11 bases spanning the gap. The origin of this receptor is a young man with COVID-19, enrolled during active disease. The chain carries TRBV19 and TRBJ1-2; no clear D gene. The source material was peripheral blood. The CDR3 DNA sequence: TGTGCCAGTAGTCTCGAGACACTCTATGGCTACACCTTC. Its protein is CASSLETLYGYTF. The variable domain in full, completed from reference TRBV19 and TRBJ1-2, reads DGGITQSPKYLFRKEGQNVTLSCEQNLNHDAMYWYRQDPGQGLRLIYYSQIVNDFQKGDIAEGYSVSREKKESFPLTVTSAQKNPTAFYLCASSLETLYGYTFGSGTRLTVV.